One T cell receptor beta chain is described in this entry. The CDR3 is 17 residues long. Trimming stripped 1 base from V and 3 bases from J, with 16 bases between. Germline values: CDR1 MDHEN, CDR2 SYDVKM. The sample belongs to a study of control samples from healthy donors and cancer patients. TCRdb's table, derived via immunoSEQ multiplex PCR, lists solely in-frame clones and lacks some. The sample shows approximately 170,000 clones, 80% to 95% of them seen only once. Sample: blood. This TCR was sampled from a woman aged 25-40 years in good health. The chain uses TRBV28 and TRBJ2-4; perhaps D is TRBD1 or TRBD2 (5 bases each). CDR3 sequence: CASSLSVGELGKNIQYF. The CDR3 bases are TGTGCCAGCAGTTTATCAGTGGGGGAGTTAGGCAAAAACATTCAGTACTTC.